One and the same sample provided the 4 T cell receptor beta chains below, sequenced in a study of siplizumab effects on memory and regulatory T cells. Using immunoSEQ multiplex PCR, the repertoire was profiled, and TCRdb retains in-frame clones only, with some absent. Counted here are 56,000 or so clones, about 98% occurring once; the ten biggest clones make up roughly 0.99%. Sequencing input: naive CD8+ T cells sorted from blood. These receptors came from a human donor in good health.

This clone was detected once. The gene calls are TRBV7-9 and TRBJ1-5; no definite D call. From germline, CDR1 is SEHNR and CDR2 FQNEAQ (reference sequence). This CDR3 has 15 amino acids. Between the trimmed V and J ends, which lost 1 base and 3 bases, there was a span of 10 bases. CDR3: CASSLGSEPNQPQHF. CDR3 DNA sequence: TGTGCCAGCAGCTTAGGGTCAGAACCCAATCAGCCCCAGCATTTT.

The chain is built from TRBV2 and TRBJ1-4, with D perhaps matching TRBD1 (6 bases). Trimming removed 6 bases at V and 8 bases at J, with 22 bases between. The CDR3 consists of 16 residues. Per germline, CDR1 SNHLY and CDR2 FYNNEI. In nucleotides, the CDR3 is TGTGCCAGCAGCTACGACTGGACAAGGGGGGACGAAAAACTGTTTTTT. It translates to CASSYDWTRGDEKLFF.

CDR3 sequence: CASTFDPGTEAFF. The CDR3 DNA is TGTGCCAGCACCTTCGATCCGGGGACTGAAGCTTTCTTT. The genes are TRBV7-9 and TRBJ1-1; no firm D call. The germline V gene encodes CDR1 SEHNR and CDR2 FQNEAQ (reference sequence). The CDR3 is 13 amino acids. Trimming shortened V by 7 bases and J by 5 bases, and 14 bases separated the two germline ends.

V gene TRBV10-1 combines with J gene TRBJ2-5; 10 nucleotides line up with TRBD2. CDR3 length: 15 amino acids. The junction had 5 bases not matched to a gene; V was cut back by 3 bases and J by 4 bases. Germline CDR1 WNHNN, CDR2 SYGVQD (reference sequence). CDR3 residues: CASSETSGRAETQYF. The CDR3 DNA follows: TGCGCCAGCAGTGAAACCAGCGGGAGGGCAGAGACCCAGTACTTC.